The next 10 T cell receptor beta chains were all read from a single sample in a study of blood T cell repertoires in COVID-19. Clones were read by immunoSEQ multiplex PCR, and TCRdb kept only the in-frame ones, dropping some. The data contain about 140,000 clones, approximately 90% of them seen just once; the ten biggest clones take up around 10%. The sample taken for sequencing was peripheral blood. The source is a woman aged 80 or over with acute or convalescent COVID-19.

The V gene is TRBV6-5, the J gene TRBJ1-1; TRBD1 is a possible D gene (6 bases). With 5 bases removed from V and 2 bases from J, the gap between germline ends came to 15 bases. The germline V gene has CDR1 MNHEY and CDR2 SVGAGI. The CDR3 consists of 15 residues. DNA of the CDR3: TGTGCCAGCAGTCGTACAGGGCGTACAAACACTGAAGCTTTCTTT. Translated, it gives CASSRTGRTNTEAFF.

CDR3 residues: CASSLLRGSTDTQYF. Written as DNA, the CDR3 is TGCGCCAGCAGCTTGTTACGGGGGAGCACAGATACGCAGTATTTT. This rearrangement joins TRBV5-1 to TRBJ2-3, with D perhaps matching TRBD2 (6 bases). V was pared by 1 base and J by 0 bases, with 9 bases between. The length of the CDR3 is 15 residues. In germline, CDR1 is SGHRS, CDR2 YFSETQ.

This chain links TRBV5-1 with TRBJ1-4; D perhaps matches TRBD1 (6 bases). The CDR3 runs 16 residues. Germline V gives CDR1 SGHRS, CDR2 YFSETQ. Trimming pared 4 bases from V and 7 bases from J, leaving 20 bases between. The CDR3 loop is CASSPRGGEVSEKLFF. CDR3 DNA: TGCGCCAGCAGCCCAAGAGGGGGGGAAGTGAGTGAAAAACTGTTTTTT.

V and J are TRBV7-2 and TRBJ1-2; the D gene is possibly TRBD1 (5 bases). CDR1 and CDR2 (germline): SGHTA, FQGNSA. The CDR3 spans 16 residues. Trimming pared 6 bases from V and 5 bases from J, leaving 22 bases between. The CDR3 loop is CASRSTSDSLGYGYTF. CDR3 in DNA: TGTGCCAGCAGATCAACCTCCGACAGCTTAGGGTATGGCTACACCTTC.

The chain employs TRBV5-4 and TRBJ2-1; the D gene is possibly TRBD1 (6 bases). V lost 3 bases to trimming and J lost 3 bases, with 16 bases between them. This CDR3 region has 16 residues. Germline CDR1 and CDR2: SGHNT and YYREEE (reference sequence). CDR3 DNA: TGTGCCAGCAGCTCCCCAGGGGCTAAAAACTACAATGAGCAGTTCTTC. Translating it yields CASSSPGAKNYNEQFF. The variable domain in full, with the rest retrieved from reference TRBV5-4 and TRBJ2-1, is ETGVTQSPTHLIKTRGQQVTLRCSSQSGHNTVSWYQQALGQGPQFIFQYYREEENGRGNFPPRFSGLQFPNYSSELNVNALELDDSALYLCASSSPGAKNYNEQFFGPGTRLTVL.

The chain is built from TRBV7-6 and TRBJ2-3; 12 bases line up with TRBD2. The CDR3 runs to 18 residues. The germline V gene has CDR1 SGHVS and CDR2 FNYEAQ. The junction had 9 bases not matched to a gene; V was cut back by 2 bases and J by 3 bases. The chain's CDR3 is CASSLSSSGGALTDTQYF. CDR3 coding DNA: TGTGCCAGCAGCTTATCGTCTAGCGGGGGGGCCCTAACAGATACGCAGTATTTT.

The chain couples TRBV18 to TRBJ2-2, with a possible D match to TRBD1 (6 bases). The CDR3 contains 13 residues. Trimming cost V 4 bases and J 4 bases, with 7 bases left between them. Looked up from germline, CDR1 is KGHSH and CDR2 is LQKENI. The CDR3 reads CASSLTGTGELFF. As DNA, the CDR3 is TGTGCCAGCTCACTGACAGGCACCGGGGAGCTGTTTTTT. Full variable domain (outside the CDR3, taken from reference TRBV18 and TRBJ2-2): NAGVMQNPRHLVRRRGQEARLRCSPMKGHSHVYWYRQLPEEGLKFMVYLQKENIIDESGMPKERFSAEFPKEGPSILRIQQVVRGDSAAYFCASSLTGTGELFFGEGSRLTVL.

The chain links TRBV7-2 to TRBJ1-6, with 9 bases aligning to TRBD1. Germline CDR1 is SGHTA and CDR2 is FQGNSA. CDR3 length: 15 residues. The J segment lost 5 bases and the V segment lost 4 bases, leaving 3 bases of the junction unmatched. The CDR3 sequence is CASSSGQGHNSPLHF. The CDR3 DNA follows: TGTGCCAGCAGCTCCGGACAGGGGCATAATTCACCCCTCCACTTT. Using reference TRBV7-2 and TRBJ1-6 for the parts outside the CDR3, the full variable domain is GAGVSQSPSNKVTEKGKDVELRCDPISGHTALYWYRQSLGQGLEFLIYFQGNSAPDKSGLPSDRFSAERTGGSVSTLTIQRTQQEDSAVYLCASSSGQGHNSPLHFGNGTRLTVT.

J is TRBJ1-1 and V is TRBV5-1; D gene unclear. Trimming shortened V by 0 bases and J by 3 bases, and 9 bases separated the two germline ends. Germline V gene data show CDR1 as SGHRS and CDR2 as YFSETQ. This CDR3 is built from 14 residues. The CDR3 loop reads CASSLGNRDTEAFF. CDR3 DNA sequence: TGCGCCAGCAGCTTGGGAAACCGGGACACTGAAGCTTTCTTT.

The J gene is TRBJ1-6, the V gene TRBV9; possibly TRBD1 for D (5 bases). V lost 4 bases and J 7 bases, leaving 9 bases between the germline ends. The CDR3 runs 13 residues. The germline gives CDR1 SGDLS, CDR2 YYNGEE. CDR3 sequence: CASSQGDNSPLHF. The CDR3 nucleotides read TGTGCCAGCAGCCAGGGTGACAATTCACCCCTCCACTTT.